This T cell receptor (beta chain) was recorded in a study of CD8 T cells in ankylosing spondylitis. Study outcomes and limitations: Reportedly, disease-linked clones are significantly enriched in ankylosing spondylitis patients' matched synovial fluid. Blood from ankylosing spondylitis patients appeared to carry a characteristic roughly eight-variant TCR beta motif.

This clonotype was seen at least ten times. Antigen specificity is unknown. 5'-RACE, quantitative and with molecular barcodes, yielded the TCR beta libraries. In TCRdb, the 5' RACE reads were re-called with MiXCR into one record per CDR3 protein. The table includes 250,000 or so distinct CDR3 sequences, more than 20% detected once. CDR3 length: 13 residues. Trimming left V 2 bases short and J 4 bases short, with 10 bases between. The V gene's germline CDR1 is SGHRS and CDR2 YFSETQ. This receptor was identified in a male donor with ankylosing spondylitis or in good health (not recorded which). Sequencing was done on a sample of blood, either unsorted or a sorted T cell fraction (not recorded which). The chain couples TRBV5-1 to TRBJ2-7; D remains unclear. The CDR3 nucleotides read TGCGCCAGCAGCTTCCTCATCGGGTACGAGCAGTACTTC. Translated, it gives CASSFLIGYEQYF. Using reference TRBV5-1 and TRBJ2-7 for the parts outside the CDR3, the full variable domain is KAGVTQTPRYLIKTRGQQVTLSCSPISGHRSVSWYQQTPGQGLQFLFEYFSETQRNKGNFPGRFSGRQFSNSRSEMNVSTLELGDSALYLCASSFLIGYEQYFGPGTRLTVT.